The rows below give T cell receptor beta chains drawn from one sample of a study of shared clonotypes between healthy human individuals. Produced via immunoSEQ multiplex PCR; TCRdb's table is partial and in-frame only. The sample gives some 1.5 million clones, under 99% of which show up once; about 0.42% is in the top ten. What was sequenced was naive CD4+ T cells sorted from blood. The receptors shown here come from a man aged 25 to 45 in good health. The conserved cysteine and the conserved F or W are not part of the CDR3 here. Each record gives: CDR3 length, D gene, V gene, CDR3 protein. D genes are given only for firm matches.

12 | NA | TRBV6-6 | ASSYFPGVDEQF
12 | NA | TRBV6-5 | ASSYDNSGNTIY
15 | NA | TRBV10-2 | ASRPRPRAWLKYEQY
11 | NA | TRBV19 | ASSIDPGAEAF
12 | NA | TRBV6-1 | ASSEVPLTYEQY
11 | TRBD1 | TRBV6-1 | ASSGQGRQPQH
11 | NA | TRBV10-1 | ASSESLIHEQY
12 | TRBD2 | TRBV7-9 | ASRGTSGSYEQY
10 | NA | TRBV5-1 | ASSLGREVYT
15 | TRBD1 | TRBV5-1 | ASSSATGGLGANVLT
13 | NA | TRBV11-1 | ASSLLESPFNEQF
11 | TRBD2 | TRBV6-1 | ASRGTSGYEQY
10 | NA | TRBV30 | AWTRHFGELF
14 | TRBD2 | TRBV7-2 | ASSRVAGGPVNEQF
10 | TRBD1 | TRBV19 | GTGSSNQPQH
9 | NA | TRBV10-2 | ASSTIYEQY